This T cell receptor (beta chain) appears in the sequencing data of a study of T cells after yellow fever vaccination. Germline CDR1 MNHEY, CDR2 SVGAGI. V lost 4 bases and J lost 5, with 13 bases in between. This CDR3 has 14 residues. By 5'RACE template switching, TCR cDNA was produced, with a universal primer site and UMIs added in the process. TCRdb fed the 5' RACE reads into MiXCR, producing one record per CDR3 protein. This sample yields under 250,000 distinct CDR3 sequences, of which roughly 7.2% are seen a single time; over 0.65% belongs to the top ten. The source of this sequence is a man aged 25 to 45 who received the YFV17D yellow fever vaccine. The chain is built from TRBV6-5 and TRBJ2-3, with unresolved D. This specimen was CD4+ T cells sorted from PBMCs, taken 15 days after the yellow fever booster vaccination. CDR3 region: CASSLLLAKDTQYF. DNA of the CDR3: TGTGCCAGCAGTTTGCTACTCGCAAAAGATACGCAGTATTTT.